The 9 T cell receptor beta chains below all came from one sample that was sequenced in a study of CD8+ T cells in alopecia areata (dated by TCRdb to the late 2010s). The protocol used for the library was the immunoSEQ multiplex PCR assay. To provide template for TCR sequencing, every sample had RNA extracted and reverse transcribed into cDNA. TCRdb limited this immuneACCESS table to in-frame rearrangements with V and J called. A share of clones is missing; checked studies link under half to unresolved V genes, and the rest is unexplained. This sample has approximately 210,000 clones in its table, and 40% to 45% of those were observed once. The ten largest account for over 2% of the sample. The intended sense of this specimen's treatment or condition label: oral pan-JAK inhibitor, 5-10 mg twice daily. Sequenced here: CD4+ T cells sorted from blood, sampled around week 36, from a patient treated with tofacitinib. The receptors were sampled from a human donor with alopecia areata.

The chain carries TRBV2 and TRBJ2-5; tentatively, D is TRBD1 (5 bases). With 11 bases removed from V and 2 bases from J, the gap between germline ends came to 21 bases. Germline CDR1 is SNHLY and CDR2 is FYNNEI. The CDR3 loop spans 15 amino acids. The CDR3 here is CAAAWGGALQETQYF. The CDR3 DNA reads as TGTGCCGCAGCATGGGGTGGGGCTCTGCAAGAGACCCAGTACTTC.

This clone was counted between two and nine times. This chain joins TRBV7-3 and TRBJ2-2; D remains unclear. The V gene lost 1 base and the J gene lost 3 bases, with 3 bases spanning the gap. This CDR3 region has 13 residues. The germline CDR1 and CDR2 sequences are SGHTA and FQGTGA. The CDR3 spells CASSLKHTGELFF. CDR3 coding DNA: TGTGCCAGCAGCTTAAAACACACCGGGGAGCTGTTTTTT.

This clone was counted only a few times. V usage is TRBV7-2 and J usage is TRBJ2-6; possibly TRBD1 for D (5 bases). Deletions cut 5 bases from V and 4 bases from J, with 12 bases between. The CDR3 is 15 amino acids. Germline lookup yields CDR1 SGHTA and CDR2 FQGNSA. CDR3: CASSLGVSGANVLTF. CDR3 nucleotide sequence: TGTGCCAGCAGCCTAGGGGTCTCAGGGGCCAACGTCCTGACTTTC. The full variable domain, in which reference TRBV7-2 and TRBJ2-6 provide the parts outside the CDR3, is GAGVSQSPSNKVTEKGKDVELRCDPISGHTALYWYRQSLGQGLEFLIYFQGNSAPDKSGLPSDRFSAERTGGSVSTLTIQRTQQEDSAVYLCASSLGVSGANVLTFGAGSRLTVL.

CDR3 residues: CSVEGPQSDYTF. CDR3 bases: TGCAGCGTTGAGGGGCCGCAGAGTGACTACACCTTC. The chain carries TRBV29-1 and TRBJ1-2, with D perhaps TRBD1 (5 bases). CDR1 and CDR2 (germline): SQVTM, ANQGSEA. V lost 3 bases, J lost 10 bases, and 15 bases lay in between. The CDR3 consists of 12 residues.

V and J are TRBV5-1 and TRBJ2-5; D possibly corresponds to TRBD2 (6 bases). The CDR3 loop spans 15 amino acids. The germline V and J ends were trimmed by 4 bases and 5 bases, with 18 bases remaining between them. Per germline, CDR1 SGHRS and CDR2 YFSETQ. CDR3 DNA: TGCGCCAGCAGCACGGAGCGACTAGGAGCGGAGACCCAGTACTTC. Its protein product is CASSTERLGAETQYF.

The sample holds a few counts of this clone. The rearrangement joins TRBV13 to TRBJ2-5, with 7 bases aligning to TRBD2. CDR1 is PRHDT, CDR2 FYEKMQ, per germline (reference sequence). Unmatched junction bases numbered 5, after V lost 5 bases and J lost 5 bases. The CDR3 is made up of 13 amino acids. CDR3 DNA: TGTGCCAGCAGCCCCCGGCGGGGGGAGACCCAGTACTTC. This gives the protein CASSPRRGETQYF.

The rearrangement uses TRBV29-1 and TRBJ2-1; D tentatively fits TRBD1 or TRBD2 (5 bases each). Germline V CDR1 and CDR2: SQVTM, ANQGSEA. Trimming removed 5 bases at V and 10 bases at J, with 18 bases between. The CDR3 extends over 13 amino acids. CDR3 DNA sequence: TGCAGCGTTACCCGGGACGCGAGGAGGGAGCAGTTCTTC. It is translated as CSVTRDARREQFF.

J is TRBJ2-7 and V is TRBV27; tentatively, D is TRBD1 (6 bases). Germline-derived CDR1 and CDR2 are MNHEY and SMNVEV (reference sequence). V was cut by 6 bases and J by 7 bases, with 19 bases left in between. The CDR3 consists of 14 residues. The CDR3 region has the DNA TGTGCCAGCAGCCCGACAGACCCCAGGGGAGAGCAGTACTTC. Protein sequence: CASSPTDPRGEQYF.

This chain uses TRBV2 with TRBJ1-2; no reliable D call. V was trimmed by 1 base and J by 14 bases, leaving 5 bases between them. From germline, CDR1 is SNHLY and CDR2 FYNNEI. The CDR3 contains 9 residues. In DNA form, the CDR3 reads TGTGCCAGCAGTGAAGGGCGGACCTTC. Amino acids: CASSEGRTF.